This is a list of T cell receptor beta chains from one sample in a study of blood T cell repertoires in COVID-19. Profiling relied on immunoSEQ multiplex PCR, and the TCRdb table lists in-frame clones only, not all of them. In the table there are more than 60,000 clones, roughly 89% of which are singletons. Sequencing input: peripheral blood. The receptors were gathered from a woman in her forties or fifties with active COVID-19. Both conserved end residues are part of each CDR3. The D gene is left open where the match is weak. Not every row has a clone size; where given, it reads once, few, many or a size class.

D	V	J	size	length	DNA	CDR3
NA	TRBV30	TRBJ1-5	NA	17	TGTGCCTGGAGTGGGGCAGCGGGGAGCCAGGTCAATCAGCCCCAGCATTTT	CAWSGAAGSQVNQPQHF
NA	TRBV6-4	TRBJ2-3	NA	11	TGTGCCAGCGGTTACGGGGATACGCAGTATTTT	CASGYGDTQYF
TRBD1	TRBV25-1	TRBJ2-1	NA	17	TGTGCCAGCAGTGGTCAACGGAAGGACAGGTCCTTCAATGAGCAGTTCTTC	CASSGQRKDRSFNEQFF
NA	TRBV5-1	TRBJ2-2	NA	15	TGCGCCAGCAGCTTCGGCGGCAGGAACACCGGGGAGCTGTTTTTT	CASSFGGRNTGELFF
TRBD2	TRBV25-1	TRBJ2-3	few	13	TGTGCCAGCAGTGTCCGGGGGGCAGATACGCAGTATTTT	CASSVRGADTQYF
NA	TRBV30	TRBJ1-4	NA	17	TGTGCCTGGAGGCCTGGCAGTCAAACGACAACTAATGAAAAACTGTTTTTT	CAWRPGSQTTTNEKLFF
NA	TRBV30	TRBJ1-3	NA	17	TGTGCCTGGGTCCCGGGACACTCCTATCGCTCTGGAAACACCATATATTTT	CAWVPGHSYRSGNTIYF
TRBD2	TRBV7-9	TRBJ2-5	NA	14	TGTGCCAGCACCCGACTAGCGGACCAAGAGACCCAGTACTTC	CASTRLADQETQYF
TRBD2	TRBV5-4	TRBJ2-7	once	15	TGTGCCAGCAGCTTGGCCGGGACTAGCGGTTACGAGCAGTACTTC	CASSLAGTSGYEQYF
TRBD2	TRBV28	TRBJ2-1	NA	16	TGTGCCAGCAGTCCGATCATTAGCGGGAACTACAATGAGCAGTTCTTC	CASSPIISGNYNEQFF
TRBD2	TRBV2	TRBJ2-3	NA	15	TGTGCCAGCAGTGAAACGGGAGGGCTCACAGATACGCAGTATTTT	CASSETGGLTDTQYF
NA	TRBV5-1	TRBJ2-1	NA	20	TGCGCCAGCAGCCAGTCTTTGAGACAGAAATCTTTTGTCTCCTACAATGAGCAGTTCTTC	CASSQSLRQKSFVSYNEQFF
TRBD1	TRBV7-8	TRBJ2-7	NA	15	TGTGCCAGCAGCAGGGCGGGGACAGGGAGCTACGAGCAGTACTTC	CASSRAGTGSYEQYF
NA	TRBV2	TRBJ1-3	few	13	TGTGCCAGCAGTGAGGCTGGTGGAAACACCATATATTTT	CASSEAGGNTIYF
NA	TRBV20-1	TRBJ2-3	NA	13	TGCAGTGCTAGTTTAGGGACTGGGGATACGCAGTATTTT	CSASLGTGDTQYF
NA	TRBV25-1	TRBJ2-4	NA	16	TGTGCCAGCAGTGAATCCGCCGTGGGGGGTTTGAACATTCAGTACTTC	CASSESAVGGLNIQYF
NA	TRBV2	TRBJ2-1	NA	14	TGTGCCAGCAGAAGGGTGGAGGGTTTCGATGAGCAGTTCTTC	CASRRVEGFDEQFF
NA	TRBV6-2/TRBV6-3	TRBJ1-1	few	11	TGTGCCAGCAGTTGGACAGCTGAAGCTTTCTTT	CASSWTAEAFF
TRBD2	TRBV28	TRBJ2-5	NA	17	TGTGCCAGCCATGGCGGGAGCAGGTTTGGAGGTCAGGAGACCCAGTACTTC	CASHGGSRFGGQETQYF
TRBD2	TRBV30	TRBJ2-7	NA	14	TGTGCCTGGGGAGAAGGGGCGGGGGAGTACGAGCAGTACTTC	CAWGEGAGEYEQYF
TRBD1	TRBV7-2	TRBJ2-7	NA	14	TGTGCCAGCAGCTTAGTGAGGGGGCAAGGCGAGCAGTACTTC	CASSLVRGQGEQYF
TRBD2	TRBV19	TRBJ2-7	NA	14	TGTGCCAGTACGGTCGGGCGGGAGAAGGGGGAGCAGTACTTC	CASTVGREKGEQYF